Below, 30 T cell receptor beta chains from the same sample are listed, as sequenced in a study of cytomegalovirus exposure and HLA in healthy donors. Use of 60 Vbeta and 13 Jbeta primers characterized the PCR. The assay was immunoSEQ multiplex PCR, and TCRdb's table has in-frame clones only and misses some. Altogether 110,000 or so clones are present, approximately 69% being singletons, with the ten largest covering roughly 12%. The sequencing sample was made of PBMCs. Receptors were obtained from a woman aged 50 to 60 in good health and CMV-seropositive.

The rearrangement links TRBV29-1 to TRBJ1-1; 7 bases are a match to TRBD1. The germline CDR1 and CDR2 sequences are SQVTM and ANQGSEA. V lost 1 base, J lost 3 bases, and 8 bases stayed unmatched. The CDR3 length is 15 residues. The CDR3: CSVEGGRQGDTEAFF. In nucleotides, the CDR3 is TGCAGCGTTGAAGGGGGAAGACAGGGTGACACTGAAGCTTTCTTT.

The rearrangement links TRBV6-6 to TRBJ2-7; 9 nucleotides line up with TRBD1. With V trimmed by 5 bases and J by 4 bases, 9 bases remained unmatched. Germline V lookup: CDR1 MNHNY, CDR2 SVGAGI (reference sequence). The CDR3 totals 15 residues. Written as DNA, the CDR3 is TGTGCCAGCAGTAATCACGGGACAGGGAAGTACGAGCAGTACTTC. Translated: CASSNHGTGKYEQYF.

This clone was seen only a few times. This rearrangement joins TRBV19 to TRBJ1-2; 9 bases fit TRBD1. The CDR3 is 12 amino acids. Germline V CDR1 and CDR2: LNHDA, SQIVND (reference sequence). V shed 10 bases, J shed 6 bases, and the junction held 6 bases outside the gene matches. Written as DNA, the CDR3 is TGTGCCATTCAACAGGGGGCTGATGGCTACACCTTC. Translating it yields CAIQQGADGYTF.

This chain links TRBV18 with TRBJ2-2, with 9 nucleotides matching TRBD1. The ends lost 1 base at V and 3 bases at J; junction bases unmatched: 3. Looked up from germline, CDR1 is KGHSH and CDR2 is LQKENI. The CDR3 has 16 amino acids. CDR3 region: CASSPRQGEDTGELFF. Here the CDR3 DNA reads TGTGCCAGCTCACCACGACAGGGGGAGGACACCGGGGAGCTGTTTTTT.

A word on this clone: Germline and junction disagree at one end, which may indicate a read error. The gene calls are TRBV18 and TRBJ1-4; 9 bases align to TRBD1. The CDR3 is 16 amino acids. In germline, CDR1 is KGHSH, CDR2 LQKENI. CDR3 bases: TGTGCCAGCTCCGGACAGGGGAACCCAACTAATGAAAATCTGTTTTTT. Protein sequence: CASSGQGNPTNENLFF.

The J gene is TRBJ2-7, the V gene TRBV28; D is unresolved. Trimming pared 2 bases from V and 3 bases from J, leaving 14 bases between. Germline CDR1 and CDR2: MDHEN and SYDVKM. The CDR3 has 15 residues. The CDR3 nucleotides are TGTGCCAGCAGTTTAAGCCCGAACCTTAGCTACGAGCAGTACTTC. Protein: CASSLSPNLSYEQYF.

This clone has a handful of counts. This rearrangement joins TRBV9 to TRBJ2-7, with D perhaps TRBD2 (6 bases). The V end lost 2 bases, the J end lost 1 base, and 13 bases lay between the germline ends. The germline gives CDR1 SGDLS, CDR2 YYNGEE. The CDR3 has 15 amino acids. The DNA for the CDR3 is TGTGCCAGCAGCGTCGGGGGACTGCAGTCCTACGAGCAGTACTTC. This encodes CASSVGGLQSYEQYF.

V usage is TRBV5-1 and J usage is TRBJ1-3; the D gene is possibly TRBD1 (6 bases). The CDR3 covers 16 residues. Per the germline V gene, CDR1 is SGHRS and CDR2 is YFSETQ. The germline V and J ends were trimmed by 1 base and 0 bases, with 11 bases remaining between them. The CDR3 protein is CASSLTGPLSGNTIYF. As DNA, the CDR3 is TGCGCCAGCAGCTTGACAGGGCCTCTCTCTGGAAACACCATATATTTT.

This clone was counted once. The rearrangement uses TRBV21-1 and TRBJ1-1; the table's D call TRBD1 went unverified against the DNA. TRBV21-1 corresponds to a pseudogene. This CDR3 contains 20 residues. CDR3 loop: CASSKQNGKDRPFIDTEAFF. For the CDR3, the DNA is TGTGCCAGCAGCAAACAAAACGGTAAGGACAGACCCTTTATCGACACTGAAGCTTTCTTT.

This chain links TRBV5-4 with TRBJ1-2, with TRBD1 matching 9 bases. The J segment lost 8 bases and the V segment lost 4 bases, leaving 9 bases of the junction unmatched. CDR3 size: 14 residues. Per the germline V gene, CDR1 is SGHNT and CDR2 is YYREEE (reference sequence). This CDR3 is CASSPDRGSGGYTF. Written as DNA, the CDR3 is TGTGCCAGCAGCCCGGACAGGGGATCCGGGGGCTACACCTTC.

V is TRBV19 and J is TRBJ1-5, with 9 bases identical to TRBD1. Germline assignment: CDR1 LNHDA and CDR2 SQIVND (reference sequence). The V and J ends lost 7 bases and 1 base, in that order; junction bases with no gene match: 2. The CDR3 length is 14 residues. CDR3 bases: TGTGCCAGTACACAGGGGGCGAGCAATCAGCCCCAGCATTTT. This codes for CASTQGASNQPQHF.

The chain links TRBV6-1 to TRBJ2-5, with unresolved D. Germline V gene lookup returns CDR1 MNHNS and CDR2 SASEGT. Trimming removed 2 bases from V and 0 bases from J, with 4 bases in between. This CDR3 spans 13 amino acids. The CDR3 coding sequence is TGTGCCAGCAGTGAACCCAACCAAGAGACCCAGTACTTC. Translated, it gives CASSEPNQETQYF.

The chain carries TRBV4-1 and TRBJ1-4; weak D call: TRBD1 (5 bases). CDR1 is MGHRA and CDR2 is YSYEKL in the germline V gene. The CDR3 runs 14 residues. Trimming pared 5 bases from V and 0 bases from J, leaving 7 bases between. The CDR3 is CASSSGSTNEKLFF. CDR3 in DNA: TGCGCCAGCAGCTCAGGGTCAACTAATGAAAAACTGTTTTTT.

V gene TRBV7-2 combines with J gene TRBJ2-7, with 10 bases lining up with TRBD2. The junction had 12 bases not matched to a gene; V was cut back by 0 bases and J by 7 bases. This CDR3 region has 17 residues. Germline V gene data show CDR1 as SGHTA and CDR2 as FQGNSA. CDR3 loop: CASSLAGLATRPLEQYF. The CDR3 DNA follows: TGTGCCAGCAGCTTAGCGGGACTAGCGACCCGGCCTTTAGAGCAGTACTTC.

The V gene is TRBV11-2, the J gene TRBJ2-5; 9 bases map to TRBD1. The V gene's germline CDR1 is SGHAT and CDR2 FQNNGV. The CDR3 consists of 15 residues. Trimming at V came to 4 bases and at J to 1 base, leaving 4 bases not matched to a gene. The CDR3 spells CASSSGQGTQETQYF. The CDR3 nucleotides read TGTGCCAGCAGCTCAGGACAGGGGACCCAAGAGACCCAGTACTTC.

The J gene is TRBJ1-2, the V gene TRBV5-5, with 7 bases identical to TRBD1. Germline assignment: CDR1 SGHKS and CDR2 YYEKEE (reference sequence). The CDR3 contains 14 residues. V lost 4 bases to trimming and J lost 6 bases; unmatched junction nucleotides: 9. CDR3 sequence (DNA): TGTGCCAGCAGCGCTCTCCAGGGGGTGGATGGCTACACCTTC. It encodes CASSALQGVDGYTF.

The rearrangement links TRBV19 to TRBJ1-4; a possible D gene is TRBD1 (6 bases). Per the germline V gene, CDR1 is LNHDA and CDR2 is SQIVND (reference sequence). The CDR3 spans 15 residues. V lost 7 bases, J lost 3 bases, and 15 bases lay in between. For the CDR3, the DNA is TGTGCCAGTAAAAAACAGGGTTTTTCTAATGAAAAACTGTTTTTT. The encoded protein is CASKKQGFSNEKLFF.

This clone was picked up one time. V and J are TRBV19 and TRBJ1-1; 7 bases are shared with TRBD1. With 4 bases clipped from V and 1 base from J, the junction kept 3 bases outside the gene matches. Germline CDR1 LNHDA, CDR2 SQIVND (reference sequence). This CDR3 region has 14 residues. The CDR3 DNA sequence: TGTGCCAGTAGTAACGACAGGGCGAACACTGAAGCTTTCTTT. Encoded protein: CASSNDRANTEAFF. Combining the CDR3 with reference TRBV19 and TRBJ1-1 gives the whole variable domain DGGITQSPKYLFRKEGQNVTLSCEQNLNHDAMYWYRQDPGQGLRLIYYSQIVNDFQKGDIAEGYSVSREKKESFPLTVTSAQKNPTAFYLCASSNDRANTEAFFGQGTRLTVV.

J is TRBJ1-1 and V is TRBV2; D perhaps matches TRBD1 (6 bases). From germline, CDR1 is SNHLY and CDR2 FYNNEI. CDR3 length: 14 amino acids. V was shortened by 4 bases and J by 2 bases, with 11 bases between the two germline ends. The CDR3 here is CASSGTAFNTEAFF. CDR3 in DNA: TGTGCCAGCAGTGGGACAGCCTTCAACACTGAAGCTTTCTTT.

The chain joins TRBV6-1 to TRBJ1-2; D is uncertain. V was shortened by 3 bases and J by 0 bases, with 11 bases between the two germline ends. The length of the CDR3 is 15 residues. Germline V lookup: CDR1 MNHNS, CDR2 SASEGT. The DNA of the CDR3 is TGTGCCAGCAGTGACGAGGGCCCGGCTAACTATGGCTACACCTTC. Translating gives CASSDEGPANYGYTF.

The CDR3 is CASSGGSGTQETQYF. The CDR3 DNA is TGTGCCAGCTCGGGCGGTAGCGGGACTCAAGAGACCCAGTACTTC. The chain has TRBV7-7 and TRBJ2-5, with TRBD2 matching 8 bases. Germline CDR1 and CDR2: SSHAT and FNYEAQ (reference sequence). Trimming removed 8 bases from V and 2 bases from J; junction bases left unmatched: 10. The CDR3 runs to 15 residues.

The chain links TRBV12-5 to TRBJ1-2; 9 bases are a match to TRBD1. Losses at the gene ends were 5 bases for V and 6 bases for J; bases not matched to a gene: 4. This CDR3 has 13 amino acids. Per the germline V gene, CDR1 is LGHNT and CDR2 is FRNRAP. The CDR3: CASGHRDRDGYTF. CDR3 DNA: TGTGCTAGTGGTCACCGGGACAGGGATGGCTACACCTTC.

The CDR3 DNA reads as TGTGCTAGTGGTTTGCTCTCAGGGCAGGTGGGTCCCGGCGAGCAGTACTTC. It specifies CASGLLSGQVGPGEQYF. The chain employs TRBV12-5 and TRBJ2-7; maybe TRBD1 (5 bases). Between the trimmed V and J ends, which lost 2 bases and 6 bases, there was a span of 23 bases. This CDR3 comprises 17 residues. The germline V gene has CDR1 LGHNT and CDR2 FRNRAP.

The V call is TRBV7-2, the J call TRBJ2-1; 7 bases fit TRBD2. This CDR3 is 15 amino acids long. V was pared by 6 bases and J by 0 bases, with 5 bases of the junction left unmatched. From germline, CDR1 is SGHTA and CDR2 FQGNSA. The CDR3 nucleotides read TGTGCCAGCAGAATTACGGGAGGCTCCTACAATGAGCAGTTCTTC. This codes for CASRITGGSYNEQFF.

This chain connects TRBV10-3 to TRBJ1-3; TRBD1 is a possible D gene (6 bases). Germline CDR1 ENHRY, CDR2 SYGVKD. The CDR3 consists of 12 residues. V was clipped by 11 bases and J by 1 base, with 9 bases between them. CDR3 sequence reads: CAAQGSGNTIYF. Here the CDR3 DNA reads TGTGCCGCGCAGGGGTCTGGAAACACCATATATTTT.

CDR3 nucleotide sequence: TGTGCCAGTAGTAACCGACACCCCTACGAGCAGTACTTC. This sequence encodes CASSNRHPYEQYF. The rearrangement joins TRBV19 to TRBJ2-7; D call uncertain. CDR3 length equals 13 residues. Trimming stripped 4 bases from V and 2 bases from J, with 9 bases between. The germline V gene has CDR1 LNHDA and CDR2 SQIVND (reference sequence).

The chain uses TRBV5-1 and TRBJ2-1, with D possibly TRBD2 on 6 matching bases. This CDR3 has 14 amino acids. Trimming shortened V by 3 bases and J by 6 bases, and 13 bases separated the two germline ends. The germline V gene encodes CDR1 SGHRS and CDR2 YFSETQ. The CDR3 DNA follows: TGCGCCAGCAGCTGGACTACCTACAGCAATGAGCAGTTCTTC. Translating gives CASSWTTYSNEQFF.

CDR3 sequence: CAIRRAGTGGSGANVLTF. In nucleotides, the CDR3 is TGTGCCATCAGACGCGCCGGGACAGGGGGCTCCGGGGCCAACGTCCTGACTTTC. V is TRBV10-3 and J is TRBJ2-6; 12 bases map to TRBD1. Per the germline V gene, CDR1 is ENHRY and CDR2 is SYGVKD. The CDR3 is made up of 18 amino acids. V dropped 6 bases and J dropped 4; count of bases not matched to a gene: 10.

The CDR3 sequence: CASSYSADSNQPQHF. CDR3 bases: TGTGCCAGCAGTTACTCGGCGGATAGCAATCAGCCCCAGCATTTT. The genes are TRBV6-6 and TRBJ1-5; no clear D gene. Germline loops: CDR1 MNHNY, CDR2 SVGAGI (reference sequence). This CDR3 has 15 amino acids. The V gene lost 0 bases and the J gene lost 0 bases, with 6 bases spanning the gap.

The genes are TRBV28 and TRBJ1-1; maybe TRBD1 (5 bases). The V gene's germline CDR1 is MDHEN and CDR2 SYDVKM. The CDR3 sequence is 15 residues long. The germline V and J ends were trimmed by 2 bases and 4 bases, with 14 bases remaining between them. The CDR3 DNA reads TGTGCCAGCAGTTTAATCGGGGGTGGTAGCACTGAAGCTTTCTTT. The encoded protein is CASSLIGGGSTEAFF.